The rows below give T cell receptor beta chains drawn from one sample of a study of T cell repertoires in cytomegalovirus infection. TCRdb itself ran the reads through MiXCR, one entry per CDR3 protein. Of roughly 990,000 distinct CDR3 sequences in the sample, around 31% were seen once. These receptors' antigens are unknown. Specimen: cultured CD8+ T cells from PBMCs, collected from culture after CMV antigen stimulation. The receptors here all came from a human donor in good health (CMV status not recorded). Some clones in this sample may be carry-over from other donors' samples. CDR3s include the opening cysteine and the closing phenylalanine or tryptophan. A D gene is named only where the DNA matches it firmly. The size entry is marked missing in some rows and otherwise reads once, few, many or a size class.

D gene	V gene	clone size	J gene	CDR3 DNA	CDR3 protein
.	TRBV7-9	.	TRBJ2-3	TGTGCCAGCAGCCAGGGCAGGGCCGCAACAGATACGCAGTATTTT	CASSQGRAATDTQYF
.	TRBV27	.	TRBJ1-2	TGTGCCAGCCAACCGACAGTAAACTATGGCTACACCTTC	CASQPTVNYGYTF
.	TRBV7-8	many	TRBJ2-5	TGTGCCAGCAGCTTAGGCGGACAGCTAAGAGATGAGGCCCAGTACTTC	CASSLGGQLRDEAQYF
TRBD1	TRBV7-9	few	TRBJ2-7	TGTGCCAGCAGCATAACGGACAGGGTCCCCTACGAGCAGTACTTC	CASSITDRVPYEQYF
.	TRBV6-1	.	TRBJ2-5	TGTGCCAGCAGTTACAATGATATCGCGGAAGAGTACTTC	CASSYNDIAEEYF
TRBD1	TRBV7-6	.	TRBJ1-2	TGTGCCAGCAGCAAGGGACAGGGAAGGAACTATGGCTACACCTTC	CASSKGQGRNYGYTF
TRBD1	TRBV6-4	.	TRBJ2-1	TGTGCCAGCAGTGATTGGTCAAGGACAGGGGTGATAAATGAGCAGTTCTTC	CASSDWSRTGVINEQFF
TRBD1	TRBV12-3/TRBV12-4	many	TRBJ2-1	TGTGCCAGCAGTGGACAGGGCAACAATGAGCAGTTCTTC	CASSGQGNNEQFF
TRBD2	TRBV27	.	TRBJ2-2	TGTGCCAGCAGTTTAGATCCTAGCGGGGGGGCTGGCACCGGGGAGCTGTTTTTT	CASSLDPSGGAGTGELFF
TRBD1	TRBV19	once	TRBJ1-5	TGTGCCAGTAGCCCGTACCGACAGGGAACGGGTCAGCCCCAGCAATTT	CASSPYRQGTGQPQQF
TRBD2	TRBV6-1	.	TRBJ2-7	TGTGCCTCTCGGGGGGTCTCCTACGAGCAGTACTTC	CASRGVSYEQYF
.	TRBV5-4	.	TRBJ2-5	TGTGCCAGCACCCCAGGGGGGGAGGAGACCCAGTACTTC	CASTPGGEETQYF
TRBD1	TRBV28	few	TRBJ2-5	TGTGCCAGCAGCCTACACTCCGGGACAGGGGAGACCCAGTACTTC	CASSLHSGTGETQYF
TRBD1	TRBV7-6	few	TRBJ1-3	TGTGCCAGCAGCTTAAACCTCCCCAGGGGGGCTGGAAACACCATATATTTT	CASSLNLPRGAGNTIYF
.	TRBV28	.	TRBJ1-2	TGTGCCAGCACTCAACCGACGGCTAACTATGGCTACACCTTC	CASTQPTANYGYTF
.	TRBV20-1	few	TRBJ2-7	TGCAGTCCCAAGGGATCCTACGAGCAGTACTTC	CSPKGSYEQYF
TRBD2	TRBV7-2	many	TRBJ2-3	TGTGCCAGCAGCGAGCGGGGGCCTAGCACAGATACGCAGTATTTT	CASSERGPSTDTQYF
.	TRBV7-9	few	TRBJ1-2	TGTGCCAGCAGCTTATCGGGCCACTATGGCTACACCTTC	CASSLSGHYGYTF
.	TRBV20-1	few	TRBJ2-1	TGCAGTGCTAAGGGGCTTTTTGAAGACAATGAGCAGTTCTTC	CSAKGLFEDNEQFF
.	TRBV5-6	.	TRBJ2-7	TGTGCCAGCAGCTTCATTTCGCGGGAGCAGTACTTC	CASSFISREQYF
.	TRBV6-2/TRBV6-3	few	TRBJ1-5	TGTGCCAGCAGTTACCCCCTAAGACGTAGCAATCAGCCCCAGCATTTT	CASSYPLRRSNQPQHF
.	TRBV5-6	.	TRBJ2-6	TGTGCCAGCCTTGGCGGGGGACAGGTTCCCTCTGGGGCCAACGTCCTGACTTTC	CASLGGGQVPSGANVLTF
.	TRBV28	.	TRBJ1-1	TGTGCCAGCAGCCAACAGGGAGGTGGAACGAACACTGAAGCTTTCTTT	CASSQQGGGTNTEAFF
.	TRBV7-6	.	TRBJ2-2	TGTGCAGTTTGGTCGGGGGCCGGGGAGCTGTTTTTT	CAVWSGAGELFF
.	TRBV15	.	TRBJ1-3	TGTGCCACCAGTTGGGTGGAGACTGGAAACACCATATATTTT	CATSWVETGNTIYF
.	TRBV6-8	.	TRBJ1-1	TGTGCCAGCAGTTACCCCGTAACCGAAGCTTTCTTT	CASSYPVTEAFF
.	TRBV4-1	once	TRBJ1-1	TGCGCCAGCAGGCTCGAAGGACAAACCAGATTCCTGAACACTGAAGCTTTCTTT	CASRLEGQTRFLNTEAFF
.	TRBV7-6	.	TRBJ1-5	TGTGCCAGCAGCTTAGAGGCAGGGACGAGCAATCAGCCCCAGCATTTT	CASSLEAGTSNQPQHF
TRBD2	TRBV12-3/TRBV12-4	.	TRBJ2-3	TGTGCCAGCAGTTTATTGTCTAGCGGGGGGCCGAACCCAGATACGCAGTATTTT	CASSLLSSGGPNPDTQYF
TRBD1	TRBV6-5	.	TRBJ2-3	TGTGCCAGCAGTTATTCGCGCAGGGGGCTTGATACGCAGTATTTT	CASSYSRRGLDTQYF
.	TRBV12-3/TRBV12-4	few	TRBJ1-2	TGTGCCAGCAGTTTTGATGGCTACACCTTC	CASSFDGYTF